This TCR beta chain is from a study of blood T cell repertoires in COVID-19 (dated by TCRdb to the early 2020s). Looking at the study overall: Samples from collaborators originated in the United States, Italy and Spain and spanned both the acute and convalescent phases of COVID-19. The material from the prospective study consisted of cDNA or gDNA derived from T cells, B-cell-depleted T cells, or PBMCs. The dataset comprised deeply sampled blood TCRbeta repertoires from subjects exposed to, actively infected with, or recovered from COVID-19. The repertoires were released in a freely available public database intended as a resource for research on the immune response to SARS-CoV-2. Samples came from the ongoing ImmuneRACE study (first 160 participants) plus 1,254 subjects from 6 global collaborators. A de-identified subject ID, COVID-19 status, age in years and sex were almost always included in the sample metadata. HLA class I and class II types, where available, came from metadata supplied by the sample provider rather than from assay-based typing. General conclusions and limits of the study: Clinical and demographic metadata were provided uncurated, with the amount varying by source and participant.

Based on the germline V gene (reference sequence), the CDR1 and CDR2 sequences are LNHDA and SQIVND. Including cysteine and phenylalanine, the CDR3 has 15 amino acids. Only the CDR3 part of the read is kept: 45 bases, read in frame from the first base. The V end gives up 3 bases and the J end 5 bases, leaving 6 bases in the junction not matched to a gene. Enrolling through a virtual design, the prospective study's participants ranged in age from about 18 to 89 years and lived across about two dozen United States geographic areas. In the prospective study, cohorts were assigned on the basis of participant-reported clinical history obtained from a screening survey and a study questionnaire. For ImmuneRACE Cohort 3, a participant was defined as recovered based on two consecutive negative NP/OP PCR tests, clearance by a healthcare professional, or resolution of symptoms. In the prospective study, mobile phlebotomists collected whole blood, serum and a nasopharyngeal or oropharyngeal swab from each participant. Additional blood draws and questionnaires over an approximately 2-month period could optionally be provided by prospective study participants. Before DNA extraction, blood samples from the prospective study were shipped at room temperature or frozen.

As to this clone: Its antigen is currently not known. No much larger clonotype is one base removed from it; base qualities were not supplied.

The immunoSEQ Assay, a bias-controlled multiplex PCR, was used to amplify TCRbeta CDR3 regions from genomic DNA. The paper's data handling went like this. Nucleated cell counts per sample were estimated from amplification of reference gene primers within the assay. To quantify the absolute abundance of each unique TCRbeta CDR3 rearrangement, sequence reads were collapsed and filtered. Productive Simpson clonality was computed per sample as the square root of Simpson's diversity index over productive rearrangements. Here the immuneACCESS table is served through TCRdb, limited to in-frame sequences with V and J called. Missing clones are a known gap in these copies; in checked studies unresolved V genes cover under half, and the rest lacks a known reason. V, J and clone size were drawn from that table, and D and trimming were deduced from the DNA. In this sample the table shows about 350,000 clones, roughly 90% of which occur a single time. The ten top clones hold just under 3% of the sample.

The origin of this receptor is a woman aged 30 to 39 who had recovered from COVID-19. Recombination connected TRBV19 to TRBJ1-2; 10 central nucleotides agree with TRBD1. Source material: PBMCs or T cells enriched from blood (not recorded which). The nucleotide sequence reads TGTGCCAGTAGTATGGACAGGGGGAGGATGTATGGCTACACCTTC. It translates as CASSMDRGRMYGYTF.